A selection of T cell receptor beta chains follows, all from one sample in a study of CXCR3-negative and CXCR3-positive naive CD8 T cells. TCRdb processed the 5' RACE reads again and assigns one entry to each CDR3 protein, with no DNA. This repertoire includes 45,000 to 70,000 distinct CDR3 sequences. The sequencing input was memory CD8+ T cells from blood. The receptors derive from a human donor in good health. Some clones in this sample may be carry-over from other donors' samples. The CDR3 runs from the conserved cysteine through the conserved F or W. Expanded clones get a size class; other rows say once, few or many, or leave the size out.

-	TRBV7-9	TRBJ2-3	CASNVGFDTQYF
-	TRBV19	TRBJ2-7	CASRLGTDEQYF
-	TRBV6-5	TRBJ2-3	CASSLRDRTTDTQYF
medium-sized	TRBV6-2/TRBV6-3	TRBJ2-1	CASSYSTEGNEQFF
-	TRBV20-1	TRBJ2-5	CSARDPDRGEMETQYF
-	TRBV12-3/TRBV12-4	TRBJ1-1	CASSFAITEAFF
-	TRBV6-4	TRBJ2-1	CASSDSTGGAANEQFF
-	TRBV5-4	TRBJ2-7	CASSTDLGYEQYF
-	TRBV29-1	TRBJ2-1	CSVPYRPGEQFF
-	TRBV28	TRBJ2-3	CASKLAGTDTQYF
-	TRBV5-1	TRBJ2-1	CASTFRTSGNEQFF
-	TRBV29-1	TRBJ1-2	CSVVSQGAHRGYTF
-	TRBV7-3	TRBJ2-1	CASSPTSGSSYNEQFF
-	TRBV14	TRBJ2-5	CASSTRTGWETQYF
-	TRBV20-1	TRBJ2-7	CSATEQGAREQYF
-	TRBV6-5	TRBJ2-2	CASSYSGNTGELFF
-	TRBV4-2	TRBJ2-5	CASSQDPPGLAGGRDLYF
-	TRBV30	TRBJ1-1	CAWSDEGHTEAFF
-	TRBV5-8	TRBJ2-7	CASSLEGSPFSYEQYF
-	TRBV15	TRBJ2-7	CATSRDSMGQGYEQYF
-	TRBV5-1	TRBJ1-1	CASSWDPGQGPGTEAFF
-	TRBV7-9	TRBJ2-7	CASSSFGLAGASEGEQYF
-	TRBV6-4	TRBJ2-2	CASSEKGQGSGELFF
-	TRBV3-1	TRBJ2-7	CASSDLPGQGYEQYF
-	TRBV7-9	TRBJ2-2	CASSPNSGGFAGELFF
-	TRBV29-1	TRBJ2-1	CSVYAGGQEQFF
-	TRBV6-4	TRBJ2-3	CASSRLAGGQDTQYF
-	TRBV4-2	TRBJ2-1	CASSQGGTVYNEQFF
-	TRBV13	TRBJ2-4	CASLIGAANIQYF
-	TRBV2	TRBJ2-1	CASSDVRVSSYNEQFF
-	TRBV7-9	TRBJ2-7	CASSPISGGTYEQYF
-	TRBV18	TRBJ2-1	CASSLIPGQETNEQFF
-	TRBV29-1	TRBJ2-7	CSAFHLGEQYF
-	TRBV4-1	TRBJ2-1	CASSREVGDNEQFF
-	TRBV10-3	TRBJ2-7	CAISDATGGYEQYF
-	TRBV27	TRBJ2-7	CASSDGLAGYYKYF
-	TRBV5-1	TRBJ2-7	CASSGGTGWNDEQYF
-	TRBV6-4	TRBJ2-2	CASSDGFPDTGELFF
-	TRBV2	TRBJ2-1	CASSEGTSGGDEQFF
-	TRBV28	TRBJ2-1	CASIKSPDRYNEQFF
-	TRBV29-1	TRBJ1-5	CSVAHSGDDNQPQHF
-	TRBV2	TRBJ2-7	CASSYDSYEQYF
-	TRBV6-2/TRBV6-3	TRBJ1-1	CASSPGRDRDF
-	TRBV7-9	TRBJ2-7	CASSLAWGQGEQYF
-	TRBV27	TRBJ1-5	CASSLTPADSAYQPQHF